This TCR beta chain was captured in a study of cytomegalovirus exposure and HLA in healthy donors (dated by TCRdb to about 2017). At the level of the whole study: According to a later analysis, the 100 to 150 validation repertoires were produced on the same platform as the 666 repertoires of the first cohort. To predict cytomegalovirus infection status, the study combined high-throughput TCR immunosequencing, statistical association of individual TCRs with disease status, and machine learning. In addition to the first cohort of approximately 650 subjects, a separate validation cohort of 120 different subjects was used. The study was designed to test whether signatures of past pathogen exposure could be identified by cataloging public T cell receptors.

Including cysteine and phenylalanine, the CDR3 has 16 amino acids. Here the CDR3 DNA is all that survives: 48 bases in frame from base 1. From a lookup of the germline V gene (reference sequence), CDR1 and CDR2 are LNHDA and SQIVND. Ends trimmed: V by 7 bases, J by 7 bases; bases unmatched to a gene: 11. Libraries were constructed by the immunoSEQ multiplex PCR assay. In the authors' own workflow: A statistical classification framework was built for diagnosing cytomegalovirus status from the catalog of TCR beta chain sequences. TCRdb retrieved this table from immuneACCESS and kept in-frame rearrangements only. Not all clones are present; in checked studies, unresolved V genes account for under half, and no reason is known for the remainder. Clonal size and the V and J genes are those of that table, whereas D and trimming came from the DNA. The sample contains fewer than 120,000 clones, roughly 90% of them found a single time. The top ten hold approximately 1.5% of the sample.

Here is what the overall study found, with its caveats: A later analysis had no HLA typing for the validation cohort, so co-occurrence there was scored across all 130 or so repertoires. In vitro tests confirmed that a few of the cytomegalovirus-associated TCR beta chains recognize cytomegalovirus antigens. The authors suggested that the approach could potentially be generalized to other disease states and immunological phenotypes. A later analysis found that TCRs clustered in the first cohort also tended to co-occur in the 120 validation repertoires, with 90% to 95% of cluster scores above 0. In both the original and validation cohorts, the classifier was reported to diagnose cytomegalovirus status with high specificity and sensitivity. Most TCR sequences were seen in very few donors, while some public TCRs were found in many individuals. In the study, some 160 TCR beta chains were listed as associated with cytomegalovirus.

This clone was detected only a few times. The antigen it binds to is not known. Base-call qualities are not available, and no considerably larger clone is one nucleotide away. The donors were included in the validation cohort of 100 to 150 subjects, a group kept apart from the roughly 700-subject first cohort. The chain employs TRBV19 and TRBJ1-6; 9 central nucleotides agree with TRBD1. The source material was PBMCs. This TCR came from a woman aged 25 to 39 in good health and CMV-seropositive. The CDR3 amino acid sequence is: CASKFGTGQSNSPLHF. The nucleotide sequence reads TGTGCCAGTAAATTCGGGACAGGGCAATCCAATTCACCCCTCCACTTT. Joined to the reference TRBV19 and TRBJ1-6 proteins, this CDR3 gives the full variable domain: DGGITQSPKYLFRKEGQNVTLSCEQNLNHDAMYWYRQDPGQGLRLIYYSQIVNDFQKGDIAEGYSVSREKKESFPLTVTSAQKNPTAFYLCASKFGTGQSNSPLHFGNGTRLTVT.